This T cell receptor beta chain derives from a study of vaccination effects on CD4 cells after COVID-19. Overall study: Post-vaccine specimens arrived a median 72 days past the second dose. Whole-study findings and limits: Cross-reactivity toward common cold coronaviruses was confined to only 1 of 255 vaccine-induced clones in healthy vaccinees. Late in the post-vaccination period, infection-induced and vaccine-induced clones underwent marked clonal contraction.

A remark on this clone: What it recognizes is unknown.

Peptide-pool stimulation followed by sequencing identified expanded antigen-specific CD4+ clonotypes in the ViraFEST assay. At the end of less than 12 days of culture, CD4+ T cells were isolated. Each participant received a vaccine that was either BNT162b2 or mRNA-1273, given as two doses. IL-2 medium was substituted for half the medium on days 3 and 7. Measured with immunoSEQ multiplex PCR; TCRdb has only the in-frame clones, and not every one. The sample contains 20,000 to 25,000 clones, around four fifths of which appear only once. The TCR originated in a human donor who received a COVID-19 vaccine. The sequenced sample was CD4+ T cells from PBMCs cultured with SARS-CoV-2 spike peptides, obtained after COVID-19 vaccination.

The CDR3 here is CASSLMGIGETQYF. Written as DNA, the CDR3 is TGTGCCAGCAGCTTAATGGGGATAGGAGAGACCCAGTACTTC. This chain connects TRBV7-9 to TRBJ2-5; D gene unclear. The CDR3 length is 14 residues. Per the germline V gene, CDR1 is SEHNR and CDR2 is FQNEAQ (reference sequence). V was cut by 2 bases and J by 4 bases, with 11 bases left in between.